This TCR beta chain was sequenced during a study of blood T cell repertoires in COVID-19 (dated by TCRdb to about 2020). Study-wide context: Samples covering the acute and convalescent phases of COVID-19 were provided by collaborators in the United States, Italy and Spain. The prospective study material was composed of cDNA or gDNA derived from T cells, B-cell-depleted T cells, or PBMCs. Deeply sampled blood TCRbeta repertoires from subjects exposed to, actively infected with, or recovered from COVID-19 were included in the dataset. The repertoires were released in a freely available public database meant as a resource for research on the immune response to SARS-CoV-2. Samples came from the ongoing ImmuneRACE study (first 160 participants) plus 1,254 subjects from 6 global collaborators. Nearly every sample came with metadata listing a de-identified subject ID, COVID-19 status, age in years and sex. Where HLA class I and class II types were available, the types were taken from metadata supplied by the sample provider, not from assay-based typing.

Overall study results and their limits: How much clinical and demographic metadata was included differed by source and by participant, and the metadata was provided uncurated.

Ends trimmed: V by 0 bases, J by 5 bases; bases unmatched to a gene: 8. Reading from cysteine to phenylalanine, the CDR3 counts 17 amino acids. Kept here is only the CDR3 DNA, which spans 51 bases and is read in frame from base 1. The germline V gene yields SGHRS for CDR1 and YFSETQ for CDR2. A note on this clone: There is no known antigen for this receptor. Base qualities are not recorded, but no much larger clone differs from it by a single base.

TCRbeta CDR3 regions were amplified from genomic DNA using the immunoSEQ Assay, a bias-controlled multiplex PCR. The study's own analysis went as follows. Within the assay, amplification of reference gene primers was used to estimate how many nucleated cells each sample contained. Sequence reads were collapsed and filtered to measure the absolute abundance of every unique TCRbeta CDR3 rearrangement. For each sample, productive Simpson clonality was calculated by taking the square root of Simpson's diversity index across productive rearrangements. TCRdb limited this immuneACCESS table to in-frame rearrangements with V and J called. A share of clones is missing; checked studies link under half to unresolved V genes, and the rest is unexplained. That table gives V, J and clone size, and the DNA gave D and trimming. This sample comprises 250,000 to 350,000 clones, roughly 89% of them detected only once. The top ten clonotypes cover roughly 0.92% of the sample.

Samples from volunteer blood donors who had recovered from COVID-19 were contributed by a second Seattle source. Collaborating institutions collected whole blood in K2EDTA tubes following their own protocols. For TCRbeta analysis, collaborators shipped samples as frozen whole blood, isolated PBMCs, or DNA extracted from either of those sample types. This clonotype originated in a woman between 40 and 50 years old who had recovered from COVID-19. The receptor chain draws on TRBV5-1 and TRBJ2-3, and 11 junction bases match TRBD1. The material sequenced was peripheral blood. The DNA is TGCGCCAGCAGCTTGGCCGGACAGGGGGCAACGGGAGATACGCAGTATTTT. It encodes CASSLAGQGATGDTQYF.